This is a list of T cell receptor beta chains from one sample in a study of blood T cells in healthy people across ages. TCRdb called the 5' RACE reads again in MiXCR, with one record for every CDR3 protein. The sample lists some 700,000 distinct CDR3 sequences; 35% to 45% were seen once. The sample was blood. Receptor source: a woman aged 60 to 75 in good health. Each CDR3 is given with its conserved first and last residue. A D gene is named only where the DNA matches it firmly. The size of a clone is reported for some rows only, either as once, few or many, or as a class for expanded clones.

v_call	j_call	clone_size	d_call	cdr3_nt	cdr3_aa
TRBV20-1	TRBJ1-4	.	TRBD1	TGCAGTGCTAGTGACGGGACAGGGGTTGGTAAAAATGAAAAACTGTTTTTT	CSASDGTGVGKNEKLFF
TRBV5-6	TRBJ2-7	.	.	TGTGCCAGCAGCTCTCAAGCCTCCTACGAGCAGTACTTC	CASSSQASYEQYF
TRBV4-2	TRBJ1-4	.	TRBD1	TGTGCCAGCAGCCCACGAAAGACCGGGACAGGGGAGGAAAAACTGTTTTTT	CASSPRKTGTGEEKLFF
TRBV7-3	TRBJ2-1	.	TRBD2	TGTGCCAGCAAAAGGTCTAGCGGGAGGGAAAATGAGCAGTTCTTC	CASKRSSGRENEQFF
TRBV6-1	TRBJ2-7	.	TRBD2	TGTGCCAGCAGATGGGGAGGGTTTGGAGGGATTGTTGGCGAGCAGTACTTC	CASRWGGFGGIVGEQYF
TRBV24-1	TRBJ2-5	few	TRBD1	TGTGCCACCAGTGAGGGGACAGAACCGACCCAGTACTTC	CATSEGTEPTQYF
TRBV5-1	TRBJ2-5	.	.	TGCGCCAGCAGCTTGAGTAGGTTCGGGCAAGAGACCCAGTACTTC	CASSLSRFGQETQYF
TRBV7-2	TRBJ2-7	once	.	TGTGCCAGCAGGTTTGGTCAGGAGCAGTACTTC	CASRFGQEQYF
TRBV12-3/TRBV12-4	TRBJ1-1	.	.	TGTGCCCAAGCTAGGGGGAATGGTAGGCCTGAAGCTTTCTTT	CAQARGNGRPEAFF
TRBV7-9	TRBJ1-2	few	.	TGTGCCGCGGTAGGCTATGGCTACACCTTC	CAAVGYGYTF
TRBV7-9	TRBJ2-7	.	.	TGTGCCAGCAGCTTAGATTTAGTTGGCGAGCAGTACTTC	CASSLDLVGEQYF
TRBV29-1	TRBJ2-1	many	.	TGCAGCGTCCTGACGAACTACAATGAGCAGTTCTTC	CSVLTNYNEQFF
TRBV20-1	TRBJ2-1	.	TRBD2	TGCAGTGCGCCTAGCGGAGTTCGACCCAATGAGCAGTTCTTC	CSAPSGVRPNEQFF
TRBV24-1	TRBJ2-3	few	.	TGTGCCACCAGTGATTCAGCCGAAACCTCCACAGATACGCAGTATTTT	CATSDSAETSTDTQYF
TRBV7-9	TRBJ1-1	.	.	TGTGCCAGCAGCTTAGATTTGGCTTCCACTGAAGCTTTCTTT	CASSLDLASTEAFF
TRBV25-1	TRBJ1-2	.	.	TGTGCCAGCAGTGCCGACGGGTGGGGTGGCTACACCTTC	CASSADGWGGYTF
TRBV10-3	TRBJ2-7	few	TRBD1	TGTGCCATCAGTGGGAGACAGGGGGACGAGCAGTACTTC	CAISGRQGDEQYF
TRBV12-3/TRBV12-4	TRBJ2-5	.	TRBD2	TGTGCCAGCTCAGGGCTAGCGGGTAAACAAGAGACCCAGTACTTC	CASSGLAGKQETQYF
TRBV27	TRBJ2-6	few	TRBD2	TGTGCCAGCGGGCTAGCGGGAGCACTCTCTGGGGCCAACGTCCTGACTTTC	CASGLAGALSGANVLTF
TRBV29-1	TRBJ2-1	many	TRBD2	TGCAGCGTTTTGAGCGGGGCCTACAATGAGCAGTTCTTC	CSVLSGAYNEQFF
TRBV20-1	TRBJ1-2	.	.	TGCAGTGCCCTCACGATCCAGGACCACTATGGCTACACCTTC	CSALTIQDHYGYTF
TRBV6-2/TRBV6-3	TRBJ2-1	.	TRBD2	TGTGCCAGCAGTGAGGGACTAGCGGGAGAGGCCTCCTACAATGAGCAGTTCTTC	CASSEGLAGEASYNEQFF
TRBV7-3	TRBJ2-3	.	.	TGTGCCAGCAGCGTAATTTCGAGTGTAGATACGCAGTATTTT	CASSVISSVDTQYF
TRBV6-1	TRBJ2-6	.	TRBD1	TGTGCCAGCAGCCGACAGGGGGGCGCAAAAACTGGGGCCAACGTCCTGACTTTC	CASSRQGGAKTGANVLTF
TRBV3-1	TRBJ1-4	.	TRBD1	TGTGCCAGCAGCCATTCATCCGGGACAGGGAATGAAAAACTGTTTTTT	CASSHSSGTGNEKLFF
TRBV12-5	TRBJ2-5	few	.	TGTGCTAGTGGTTTGACTAGGGAAGAGACCCAGTACTTC	CASGLTREETQYF
TRBV4-1	TRBJ1-2	.	.	TGCGCCAGCAGCCAAGCAGGGGCGGGCTATGGCTACACCTTC	CASSQAGAGYGYTF
TRBV9	TRBJ2-7	.	.	TGTGCCAGCAGCACGGACATATCTACAACCTACGAGCAGTACTTC	CASSTDISTTYEQYF
TRBV5-8	TRBJ2-2	.	TRBD1	TGTGCCAGCAGCTTTCCGGGACAGGGGATCACCGGGGAGCTGTTTTTT	CASSFPGQGITGELFF